The T cell receptor (beta chain) described here comes from a study of T cells in Graves' hyperthyroidism and ophthalmopathy (dated by TCRdb to about 2019). Background on the whole study: Peripheral blood was collected at initial diagnosis, before any treatment. TCR Vbeta CDR3 sequencing of 120 to 150 peripheral blood samples (under 45 ophthalmopathy, under 80 hyperthyroidism and roughly 17 progressor patients) is reported in the paper. Prospective prediction of ophthalmopathy was tested in an independent validation cohort consisting of about 20 hyperthyroidism patients and some 16 patients who later progressed to ophthalmopathy. A discovery cohort of around 100 patients, about 40 with Graves' ophthalmopathy and 55 to 65 with stable Graves' hyperthyroidism, was used to find distinguishing TCR V-J signatures. For training and testing, the approximately 97 patients in the discovery cohort were randomly divided in a 7:3 ratio. Following sampling, methimazole starting at 30 mg daily was given to hyperthyroidism patients, and high-dose intravenous methylprednisolone was given to ophthalmopathy patients. In roughly six Graves' hyperthyroidism patients, the study also compared T-cell repertoires from thyroid tissue with T-cell repertoires from blood.

What the research found in general, with its limitations: Most expanded thyroid clonotypes (frequency above 0.001) were also found in blood, which suggests that blood repertoires may mirror thyroid immune responses. In validation, the model predicted progression to ophthalmopathy with over 65% sensitivity and approximately 74% specificity, a median of around 6.6 months before onset. In cross-validation, a model built on a 13 V-J signature told ophthalmopathy apart from stable hyperthyroidism with 87.88% sensitivity and roughly 82% specificity, and in testing the same model reached 80%/75%. No statistical method was used to fix the sample size in advance, and group allocation was not hidden from the investigators.

Hyperthyroidism patients were aged 18 to 65 years and newly diagnosed, with disease duration of less than 2 months. The study excluded patients with uncontrolled infections, other autoimmune diseases, pregnancy or lactation. Diagnoses relied on clinical symptoms, serum thyroxine and TRAb, thyroid ultrasound and orbital computed tomography. For progressor patients, blood was drawn at the first diagnosis of hyperthyroidism, before any ophthalmopathy symptoms had appeared. PBMCs were isolated from around 10 ml of fresh peripheral blood by Ficoll-Paque density gradient centrifugation. Patients classed as progressors first received a Graves' hyperthyroidism diagnosis and then went on to develop ophthalmopathy during follow-up. Total RNA was extracted using Trizol reagent, and RNA quality was assessed on an Agilent 2100 Bioanalyzer. Worth noting for this clonotype: Its antigen is currently not known. Nothing much larger sits one base from this clone, and base qualities are not available.

Amplification of TCR beta CDR3 regions was carried out from RNA transcripts. A first-round RT-PCR of the TCR CDR3 used the HTBI primer set with the Qiagen OneStep RT-PCR kit. The libraries were constructed in a second round of multiplex PCR and then size-selected and purified. Sequencing of the libraries was done on an Illumina HiSeq2000 using paired-end 100 bp reads. Per the authors' processing: Raw data were processed with SOAPnuke, discarding reads with adapters, uncalled bases, mean Phred below 15, or no exact constant-primer or identifier match. COPE v1.2.5 was used to merge high-quality paired reads, and clonotypes were defined as unique nucleotide sequences. MiTCR v1.1 was used to align clonotypes to the IMGT TRBV, TRBD and TRBJ reference segments. Only V-J combinations with frequency above 0.0001, covering 99% to 99.2% of repertoires, were analysed. A TCS score was defined as the ratio between F50 (clonal expansion) and ExV (chaos), using BLOSUM62-based TCRdist between CDR3 peptides within each V-J. Welch's t-statistics and random forest reduced around 510 V-J features to roughly 13, which were used in a naive Bayes classifier (R e1071). TCRdb handled the public reads itself, with Q25 trimming in fastp and clone calling in MiXCR, and kept productive beta chains. Rows merge per CDR3 protein into single entries with the most common DNA and genes. The authors' filters were not applied to this entry. This sample has approximately 400,000 distinct CDR3 sequences in its table, and 13% of those were observed once. The leading ten clones occupy 20% to 25% of the sample.

The germline V gene yields MNHNS for CDR1 and SASEGT for CDR2. The trim is 2 bases for V and 1 base for J, with a gap of 8 bases between the germline ends. From cysteine to phenylalanine, the CDR3 is 15 amino acids long. Only CDR3 DNA is held: 45 bases, read in frame from base 1. The source of this sequence is a man aged 25 to 40 with Graves' hyperthyroidism that later progressed to Graves' ophthalmopathy. Sequencing was carried out using blood. The sequence joins TRBV6-1 to TRBJ1-4; possibly the D gene is TRBD1, per 5 matching bases. The CDR3: CASSELTGTNEKLFF. The nucleotides read TGTGCCAGCAGTGAACTTACAGGAACTAATGAAAAACTGTTTTTT.